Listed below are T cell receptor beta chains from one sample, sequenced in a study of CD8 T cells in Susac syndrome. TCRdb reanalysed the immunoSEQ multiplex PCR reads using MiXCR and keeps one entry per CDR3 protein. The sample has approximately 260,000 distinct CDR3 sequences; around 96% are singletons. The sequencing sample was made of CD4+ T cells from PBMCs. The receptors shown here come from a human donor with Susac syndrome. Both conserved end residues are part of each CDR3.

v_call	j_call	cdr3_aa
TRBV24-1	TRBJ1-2	CATSDAGSLYGYTF
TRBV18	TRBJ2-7	CASSPLGGSSYEQYF
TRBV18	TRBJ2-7	CASSPGQGESYEQYF
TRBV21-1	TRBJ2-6	CASSKEGQPGANVLTF
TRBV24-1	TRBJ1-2	CATAQAPLNYGYTF
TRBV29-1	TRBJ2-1	CSVEELFVSLLARNNEQFF
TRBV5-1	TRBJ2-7	CASSLDVGETYEQYF
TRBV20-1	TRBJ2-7	CSAATTLGTRREQYF
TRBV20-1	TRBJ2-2	CSAEGIQGGGTGELFF
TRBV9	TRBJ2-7	CASSPFLSGGEQYF
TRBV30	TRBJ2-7	CAWSTYRTGVSSSYEQYF
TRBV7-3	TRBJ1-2	CASSLSGAPDGYTF
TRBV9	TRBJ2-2	CASSVRTSHGELFF
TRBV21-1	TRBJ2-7	CASSNLYLFSYEQYF
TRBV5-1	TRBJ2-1	CASRSRGASYNEQFF
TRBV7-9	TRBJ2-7	CASSLVLALSSYEQYF
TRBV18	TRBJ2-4	CASSPLGGQGAVTNIQYF
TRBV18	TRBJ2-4	CASSPPQGLAKNIQYF
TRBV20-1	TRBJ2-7	CSAVGPVGYEQYF
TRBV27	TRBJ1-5	CASSTTAGGPQHF
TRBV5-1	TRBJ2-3	CASSHEIRPDTQYF
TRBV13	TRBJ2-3	CASSLSSGRPTDTQYF
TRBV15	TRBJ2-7	CATSRLRGVYEQYF
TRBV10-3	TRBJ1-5	CAISAQDRGSNQPQHF
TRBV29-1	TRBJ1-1	CSVLEKLNTEAFF
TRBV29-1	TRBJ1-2	CSVAQGTQGYTF
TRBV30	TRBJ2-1	CAWDRGEGYRGEQFF
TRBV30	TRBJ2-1	CAWRGTSGGNGQFF
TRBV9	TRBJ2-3	CASSVGLAGEDTQYF
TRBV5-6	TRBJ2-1	CASSLQTAPLYNEQFF
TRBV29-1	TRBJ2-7	CSARDERGKQYF
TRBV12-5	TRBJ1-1	CASGLAAGTEAFF
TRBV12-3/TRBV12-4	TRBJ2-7	CASRTDRGDYEQYF
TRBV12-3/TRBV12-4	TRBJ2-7	CASSPPALPSSYEQYF
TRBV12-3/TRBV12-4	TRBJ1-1	CASSSGTLNTEAFF
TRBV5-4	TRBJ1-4	CTHSWGPKGEKLFF
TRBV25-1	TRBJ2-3	CASSEASAVNPDTQYF
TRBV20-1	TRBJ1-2	CSATGANYGYTF
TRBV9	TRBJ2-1	CASSVGGLPTYNEQFF
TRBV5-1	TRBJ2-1	CASSLTFGEQFF
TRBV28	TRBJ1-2	CASSQTEF
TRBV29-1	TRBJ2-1	CSVGSGVGLGNEQFF
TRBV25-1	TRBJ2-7	CASMGRGQAYEQYF
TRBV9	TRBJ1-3	CASSVDRNREPSGNTIYF
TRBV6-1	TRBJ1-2	CASRPFGQGAGYGYTF
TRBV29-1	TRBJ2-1	CSVDRATEQFF
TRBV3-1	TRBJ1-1	CASSEDGVTQAFF
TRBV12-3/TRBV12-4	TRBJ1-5	CASAVNQPQHF